Detailed here is one TCR beta chain. Its specificity is not known. Profiling relied on immunoSEQ multiplex PCR, and the TCRdb table lists in-frame clones only, not all of them. The table shows 6,000 or so clones, with less than 95% occurring only once. The germline V gene has CDR1 SEHNR and CDR2 FQNEAQ (reference sequence). V was clipped by 4 bases and J by 4 bases, with 1 base between them. CDR3 size: 10 residues. The data belong to a study of regulatory and conventional T cells in RAG deficiency. The study's findings and limits: Control T-cell subsets had markedly higher Shannon entropy and lower Simpson indices than RAG-deficient patients. Patient subsets had shorter CDR3s; Omenn Treg-Tconv overlap exceeded 75%.

The TCR sequence derives from a human donor with RAG deficiency presenting as severe combined immunodeficiency. The rearrangement links TRBV7-9 to TRBJ2-5; no firm D call. Sequencing used CD8+ T cells sorted from blood. In nucleotides, the CDR3 is TGTGCCAGCAGCTCAGAGACCCAGTACTTC. This encodes CASSSETQYF.